The source of this TCR beta chain is a study of T cell clusters in autoimmune cytopenias. Overall study results and limits: Comparing secondary cytopenia with chronic lymphocytic leukemia showed no cluster-lack signature, apparently masked by lymphoma repertoire. TRB repertoire shifts in secondary cytopenia and chronic lymphocytic leukemia mostly reflected lymphoma, not autoimmunity.

TRB was amplified from about 270 ng of peripheral blood genomic DNA per sample. By frequency, this clonotype registers medium-sized. The antigen is undetermined. Multiplex touch-down PCR amplified TRB using TRB-A and TRB-B pools in one tube. TCRdb re-analyzed the multiplex PCR reads; it lists each CDR3 protein once, without DNA. The specimen's table records approximately 6,000 distinct CDR3 sequences. The data were also submitted as part of a second study, on T cell repertoires in aging, cancer and after chemotherapy. That source adds: Untreated cancer patients had significantly lower blood TCR diversity than age-matched healthy donors. Rebound thymic output was suggested by rising median generation probability during chemotherapy in each cancer cohort.

The sequence was obtained from a human donor in good health. Sequenced material: peripheral blood.

CDR3 sequence reads: CAWSLAGAGGEQYF. The chain recombines TRBV30 with TRBJ2-7; the TCRdb call, TRBD2, lacks DNA for checking. Germline-derived CDR1 and CDR2 are GTSNPN and SVGIG (reference sequence). The length of the CDR3 is 14 residues.